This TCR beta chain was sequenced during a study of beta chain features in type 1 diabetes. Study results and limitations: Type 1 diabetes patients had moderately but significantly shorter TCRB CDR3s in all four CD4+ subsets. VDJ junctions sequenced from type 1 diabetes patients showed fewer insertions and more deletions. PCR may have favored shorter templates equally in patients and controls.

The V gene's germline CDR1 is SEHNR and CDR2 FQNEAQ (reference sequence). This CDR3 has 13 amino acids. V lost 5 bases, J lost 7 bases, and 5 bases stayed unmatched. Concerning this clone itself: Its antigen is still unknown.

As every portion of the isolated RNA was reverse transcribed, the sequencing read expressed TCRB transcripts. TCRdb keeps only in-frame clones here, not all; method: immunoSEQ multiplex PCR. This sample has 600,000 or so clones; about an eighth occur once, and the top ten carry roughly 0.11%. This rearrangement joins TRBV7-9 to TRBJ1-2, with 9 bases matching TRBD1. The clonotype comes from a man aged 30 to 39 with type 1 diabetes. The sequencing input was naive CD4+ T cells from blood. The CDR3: CASSPGQGFGYTF. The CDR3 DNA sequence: TGTGCCAGCAGCCCGGGACAGGGTTTTGGCTACACCTTC.